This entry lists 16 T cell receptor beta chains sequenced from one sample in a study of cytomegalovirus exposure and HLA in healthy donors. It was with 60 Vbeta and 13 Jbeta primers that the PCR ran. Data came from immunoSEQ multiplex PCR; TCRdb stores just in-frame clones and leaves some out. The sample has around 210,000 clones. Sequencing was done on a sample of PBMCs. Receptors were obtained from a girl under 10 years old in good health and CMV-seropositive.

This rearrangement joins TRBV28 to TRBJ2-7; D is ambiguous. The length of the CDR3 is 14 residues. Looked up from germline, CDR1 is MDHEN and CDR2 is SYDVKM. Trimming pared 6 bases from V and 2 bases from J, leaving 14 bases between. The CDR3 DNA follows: TGTGCCAGCAGAACCCCAGGTCCACCCTACGAGCAGTACTTC. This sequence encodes CASRTPGPPYEQYF.

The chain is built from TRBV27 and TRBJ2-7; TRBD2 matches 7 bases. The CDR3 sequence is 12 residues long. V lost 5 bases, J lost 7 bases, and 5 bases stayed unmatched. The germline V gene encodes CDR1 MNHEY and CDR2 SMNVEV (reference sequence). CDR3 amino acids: CASSRRGEEQYF. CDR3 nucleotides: TGTGCCAGCAGTCGACGGGGGGAGGAGCAGTACTTC.

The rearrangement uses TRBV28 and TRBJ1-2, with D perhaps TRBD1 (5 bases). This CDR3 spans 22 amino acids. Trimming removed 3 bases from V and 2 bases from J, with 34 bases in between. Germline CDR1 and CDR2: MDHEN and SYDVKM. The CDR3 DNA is TGTGCCAGCAGTTTCCTTAGGGGTAAGCCTGTGGCCGACCTTCAGACAAACTATGGCTACACCTTC. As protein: CASSFLRGKPVADLQTNYGYTF.

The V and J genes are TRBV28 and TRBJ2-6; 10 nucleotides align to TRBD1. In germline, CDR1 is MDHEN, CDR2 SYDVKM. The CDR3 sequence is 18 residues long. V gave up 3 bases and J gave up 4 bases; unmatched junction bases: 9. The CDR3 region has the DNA TGTGCCAGCAGTTTGGTTGACAGGGGGCTCTCCGGGGCCAACGTCCTGACTTTC. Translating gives CASSLVDRGLSGANVLTF.

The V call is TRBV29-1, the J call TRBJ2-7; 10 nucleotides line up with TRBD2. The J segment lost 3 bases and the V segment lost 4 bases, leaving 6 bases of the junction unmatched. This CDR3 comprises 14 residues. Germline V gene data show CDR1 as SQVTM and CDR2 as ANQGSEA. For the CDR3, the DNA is TGCAGCGTTGGTCGGCTAGCGGGGGTCTACGAGCAGTACTTC. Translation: CSVGRLAGVYEQYF.

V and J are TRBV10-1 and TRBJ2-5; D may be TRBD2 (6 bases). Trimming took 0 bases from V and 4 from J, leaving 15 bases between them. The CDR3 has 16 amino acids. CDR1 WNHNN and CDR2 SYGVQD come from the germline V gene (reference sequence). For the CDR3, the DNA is TGCGCCAGCAGTGAGTCAGGTCTTAACGGGGGAGAGACCCAGTACTTC. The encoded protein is CASSESGLNGGETQYF.

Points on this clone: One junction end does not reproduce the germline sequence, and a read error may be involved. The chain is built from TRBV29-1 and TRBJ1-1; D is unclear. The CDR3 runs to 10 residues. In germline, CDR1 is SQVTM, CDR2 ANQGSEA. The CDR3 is CGVLSTEAFF. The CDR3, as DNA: TGCGGCGTCCTTTCCACTGAAGCTTTCTTT. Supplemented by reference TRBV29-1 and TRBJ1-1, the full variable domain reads SAVISQKPSRDICQRGTSLTIQCQVDSQVTMMFWYRQQPGQSLTLIATANQGSEATYESGFVIDKFPISRPNLTFSTLTVSNMSPEDSSIYLCGVLSTEAFFGQGTRLTVV.

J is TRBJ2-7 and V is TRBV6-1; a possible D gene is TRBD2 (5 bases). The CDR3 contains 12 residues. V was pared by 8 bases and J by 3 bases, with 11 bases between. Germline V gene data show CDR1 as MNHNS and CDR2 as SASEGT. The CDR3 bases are TGTGCCAGCGGGGAGAGAATCTACGAGCAGTACTTC. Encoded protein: CASGERIYEQYF.

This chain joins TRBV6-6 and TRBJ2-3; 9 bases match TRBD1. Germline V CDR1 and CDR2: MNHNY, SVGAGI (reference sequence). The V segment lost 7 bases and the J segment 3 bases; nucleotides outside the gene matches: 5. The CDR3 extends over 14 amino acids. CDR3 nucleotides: TGTGCCAGCACCCCGACAGGGGGAACAGATACGCAGTATTTT. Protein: CASTPTGGTDTQYF.

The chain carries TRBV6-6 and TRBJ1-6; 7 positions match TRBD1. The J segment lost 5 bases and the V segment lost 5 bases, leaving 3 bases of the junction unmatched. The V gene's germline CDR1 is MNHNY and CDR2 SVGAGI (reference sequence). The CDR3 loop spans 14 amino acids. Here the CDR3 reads CASSGDSDNSPLHF. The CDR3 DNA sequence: TGTGCCAGCAGTGGGGACAGCGATAATTCACCCCTCCACTTT.

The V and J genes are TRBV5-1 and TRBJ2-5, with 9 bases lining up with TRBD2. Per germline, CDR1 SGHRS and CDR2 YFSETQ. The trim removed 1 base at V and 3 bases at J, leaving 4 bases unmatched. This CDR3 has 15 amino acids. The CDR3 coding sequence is TGCGCCAGCAGCTTGCTAGCGGGAAGGGAAGAGACCCAGTACTTC. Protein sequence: CASSLLAGREETQYF.

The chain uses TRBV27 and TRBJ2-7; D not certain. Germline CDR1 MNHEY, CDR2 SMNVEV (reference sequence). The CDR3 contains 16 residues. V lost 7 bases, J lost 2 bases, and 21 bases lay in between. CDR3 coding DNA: TGTGCCAGCATGTCGTACCAAACCGAAAACACCTACGAGCAGTACTTC. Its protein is CASMSYQTENTYEQYF.

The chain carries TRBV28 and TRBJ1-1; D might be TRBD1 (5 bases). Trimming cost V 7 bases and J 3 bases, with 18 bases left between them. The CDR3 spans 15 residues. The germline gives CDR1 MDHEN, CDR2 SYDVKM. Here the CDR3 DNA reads TGTGCCAGCACTCCATTGACAGTGCTCCACACTGAAGCTTTCTTT. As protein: CASTPLTVLHTEAFF.

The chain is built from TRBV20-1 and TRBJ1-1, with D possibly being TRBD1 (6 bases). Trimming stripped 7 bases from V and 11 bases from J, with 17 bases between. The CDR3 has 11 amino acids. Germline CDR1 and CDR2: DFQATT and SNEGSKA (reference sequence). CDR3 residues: CSVTQGERAFF. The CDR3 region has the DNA TGCAGTGTCACACAGGGAGAACGGGCTTTCTTT.

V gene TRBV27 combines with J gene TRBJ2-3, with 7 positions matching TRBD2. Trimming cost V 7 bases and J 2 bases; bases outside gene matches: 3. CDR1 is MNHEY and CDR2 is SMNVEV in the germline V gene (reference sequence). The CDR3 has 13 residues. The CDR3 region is CASMTSLTDTQYF. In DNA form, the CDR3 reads TGTGCCAGCATGACTAGCCTCACAGATACGCAGTATTTT.

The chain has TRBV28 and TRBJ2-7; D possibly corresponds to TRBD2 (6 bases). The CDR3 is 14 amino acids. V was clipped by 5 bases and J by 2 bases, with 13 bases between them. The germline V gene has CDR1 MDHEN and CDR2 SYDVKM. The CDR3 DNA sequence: TGTGCCAGCAGTGTAGCGGATGTTGCCTACGAGCAGTACTTC. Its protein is CASSVADVAYEQYF. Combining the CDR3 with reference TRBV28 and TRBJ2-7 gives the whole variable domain DVKVTQSSRYLVKRTGEKVFLECVQDMDHENMFWYRQDPGLGLRLIYFSYDVKMKEKGDIPEGYSVSREKKERFSLILESASTNQTSMYLCASSVADVAYEQYFGPGTRLTVT.